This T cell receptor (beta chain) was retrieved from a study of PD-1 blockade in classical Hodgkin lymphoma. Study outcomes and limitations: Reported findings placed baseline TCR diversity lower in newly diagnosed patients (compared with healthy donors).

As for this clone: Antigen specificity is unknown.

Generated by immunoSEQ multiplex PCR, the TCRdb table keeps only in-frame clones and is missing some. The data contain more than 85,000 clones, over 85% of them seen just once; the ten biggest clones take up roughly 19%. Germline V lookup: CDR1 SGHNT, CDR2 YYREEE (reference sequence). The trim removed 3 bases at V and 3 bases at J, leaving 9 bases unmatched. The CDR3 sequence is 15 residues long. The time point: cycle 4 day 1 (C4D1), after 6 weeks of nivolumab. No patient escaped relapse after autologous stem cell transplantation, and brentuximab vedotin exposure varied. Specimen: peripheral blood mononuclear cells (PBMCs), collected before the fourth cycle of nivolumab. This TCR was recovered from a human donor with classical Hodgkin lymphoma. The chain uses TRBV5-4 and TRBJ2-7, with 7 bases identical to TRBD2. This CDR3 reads CASSSRTSPVYEQYF. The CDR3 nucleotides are TGTGCCAGCAGCTCCCGGACTAGTCCAGTCTACGAGCAGTACTTC. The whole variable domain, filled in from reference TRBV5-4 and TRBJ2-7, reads ETGVTQSPTHLIKTRGQQVTLRCSSQSGHNTVSWYQQALGQGPQFIFQYYREEENGRGNFPPRFSGLQFPNYSSELNVNALELDDSALYLCASSSRTSPVYEQYFGPGTRLTVT.